This T cell receptor beta chain was observed in a study of response to subunit inactivated influenza vaccine (dated by TCRdb to 2016 to 2019). At the level of the whole study: The study used deep quantitative T cell receptor repertoire profiling to track responses to a trivalent subunit inactivated influenza vaccine.

On this clonotype: Its antigen is not yet known. Base qualities were left out, and no much larger clone turns up one base away.

Receptors were amplified or captured by RT-PCR. Data came from an Illumina HiSeq 2500. Using fastp trimming at Q25 and MiXCR clonotype assembly, TCRdb reanalyzed the public sequencing data and kept in-frame beta chains. Rows with one shared CDR3 protein collapse into an entry with the most common genes and DNA. The sample table holds around 600,000 distinct CDR3 sequences, of which about 11% were seen once. The top ten constitute around 10% of the sample. Study-level results and caveats: According to the authors, only a limited number of new T cells may be recruited by each seasonal influenza vaccination.

Clipping removes 4 bases from V and 0 bases from J, with 4 as the unmatched junction base count. Including the terminal cysteine and phenylalanine, the CDR3 comprises 17 residues. CDR3 DNA only is kept here, 51 bases in frame from base 1. From a lookup of the germline V gene, CDR1 and CDR2 are SGHTA and FQGNSA. Another study also made use of these data, one on T cells expressing NK-cell markers. The second study's authors report: TCR beta cDNA libraries were prepared using 5'RACE template switching, which introduced a universal primer site and unique molecular identifiers. Three sorted T-cell subsets (CD3+CD56+NKG2C+, CD3+CD56+NKG2C- and CD3+CD56-NKG2C+) from fewer than 10 donors had their TCR beta-chain repertoires profiled. Among the eight sequenced donors, seven were HCMV-seropositive and one was HCMV-seronegative. To restrict sorting to alphabetaTCR-expressing T cells, an anti-gammadeltaTCR antibody was added in several experiments. In six donors, the dominant CD3+CD56+NKG2C+ clonotypes were among the top 10 CD8+ clonotypes and accounted for about 1.0-7.5% of CD8+ T cells. Those dominant clonotypes were again the most abundant among CD3+CD56-NKG2C+ cells in four donors, at 28.3-60.1%. Whether the expanded NKG2C-expressing T cell clones were specific for HCMV antigens remained unclear. Randomly selected healthy volunteers, three men and five women, were used as the eight sequenced donors. HCMV serostatus was determined by detecting HCMV-specific IgG in serum with a commercial ELISA kit. Peripheral blood mononuclear cells were isolated from blood by Ficoll density gradient centrifugation. For a handful of donors, bulk peripheral blood T-cell repertoires were also sequenced from unsorted PBMC. cDNA synthesis was primed from the TCR beta constant segment and was followed by two successive PCR amplification steps. Sequencing of the libraries produced 2 x 150 bp reads on Illumina HiSeq 2000/2500, MiSeq or NextSeq. MIGEC was used to demultiplex reads and group the reads by UMI, and MiTCR was used to assemble and quantify clonotypes. To exclude erroneous sequences, any TCR cDNA sequence not supported by at least two reads was discarded. The tcR package was used for downstream repertoire analysis, and clonotypes were matched across fractions by CDR3 nucleotide sequence plus V segment. VDJmatch was used to annotate antigen specificity against VDJdb, with one amino acid substitution allowed in CDR3.

The sequence was obtained from a man aged 50 to 59 who received an inactivated influenza vaccine. Donor details come from another sample of the same person, matched by shared clones. This sample comprised PBMCs from blood, obtained on the day of vaccination. Recombination linked TRBV7-2 to TRBJ2-7; the central 15 bases match TRBD2. CDR3 sequence: CASSSGLAGGSSYEQYF. The DNA reads as follows: TGTGCCAGCAGCTCGGGACTAGCGGGAGGCAGCTCCTACGAGCAGTACTTC.